The T cell receptor beta chain under discussion was sequenced for a study of shared clonotypes between healthy human individuals (dated by TCRdb to the early 2020s). Background for the entire study: A few men and two women, aged 18 to 49 years, made up the cohort. For each donor, three plates each were used for CD4 naive and CD4 memory, two plates were used for CD8 naive, and one plate was used for CD8 memory. To estimate repertoire size and how much clonotypes are shared between individuals, the study performed deep sequencing of blood TCR repertoires from roughly five healthy adults. To increase sequencing depth and limit assay-specific biases, TCR repertoire library preparation and sequencing were carried out by different laboratories using diverse techniques. Between about 0.8 and 9.5 billion PBMCs per donor were obtained by leukapheresis. Results and caveats for the whole study, not just this receptor: Based on pairwise subsampling, the degree of clonotype sharing among donors was expected to be affected by sequencing depth. Clonotypes shared by all four sorted-subset donors showed higher generation probabilities than non-shared clonotypes. Even with the large sequencing depth, rarefaction of the sorted-subset datasets indicated that sequencing was incomplete. Sampling was restricted to blood, and TCR repertoires in tissues likely differ from the TCR repertoires found in blood. The genetic and exposure-history diversity represented was limited by the small number of donors. Larger estimated clonotype richness was generally found for naive subsets than for memory subsets. Sharing across a handful of donors was observed for about 5% of naive CD4, about 4% of naive CD8, about 2.3% of memory CD4, and about 0.4% of memory CD8 clonotypes.

Using the deep immunoSEQ assay, multiplex PCR amplified TCR CDR3 regions from genomic DNA. For each cell subset, the extracted genomic DNA was distributed evenly across all wells of several immunoSEQ 96-well plates, and each plate served as one replicate. Each replicate PCR for sorted subsets received about 220 ng genomic DNA, equal to roughly 29,000 T cell genomes. Purified libraries were quantified with a Qubit 3.0 fluorometer, sized on a Bioanalyzer 2100, and re-quantified with the KAPA Library Quantification kit. Each immunoSEQ 96-well plate was sequenced on its own single-read 150-cycle Illumina NextSeq 550 flow cell. Per the authors' processing: Because the immunoSEQ output included only junctional sequences and no quality scores, the filtering could not be the same as the filtering used for full-length reads. To assign V/J genes and CDR3, sequences were annotated using PyIR, a Python wrapper for IgBLAST v1.9, with IMGT germline references. Reads were filtered out if the reads had weak V/J assignments (E-value above 1e-6), no CDR3, stop codons, out-of-frame junctions, or ambiguous translated residues. A V3J clonotype was defined by an identical inferred V gene, J gene, and CDR3 amino acid sequence. The percentage overlap between two repertoires was calculated by dividing the number of shared unique clonotypes by the size of the smaller repertoire. Richness of each repertoire was evaluated using RTK rarefaction, the Chao1 estimator, and Recon v2.1 estimates of unobserved clonotypes. Generation probabilities were computed with OLGA for all TCRbeta clonotypes obtained by the gDNA method from a handful of donors. TCRdb took this table from immuneACCESS and kept in-frame rearrangements with V and J called. Such tables lack part of the clones; where checked against another copy, unresolved V genes explain under half of the gap, and the rest is unexplained. Clone size and the V and J calls come from that table; the DNA yielded D and trimming. This sample is represented by 1.4 million to 1.5 million clones; roughly 96% of them were singletons. The leading ten clones occupy over 1% of the sample.

The donors were healthy, HIV-negative adults with no recently reported acute infections or vaccinations. Only Caucasian adults living in Nashville, Tennessee, USA were represented among the donors. CD4+ T cells were enriched by magnetic negative selection, after which naive cells were positively selected on CD45RA and the negative fraction was taken as the memory subset. Blood was collected by leukapheresis, and PBMCs were isolated by Ficoll-Histopaque density gradient centrifugation and then cryopreserved in liquid nitrogen vapor phase. Analytical flow cytometry was used to check the purity and quantity of each magnetically sorted T cell population. From each sorted fraction, genomic DNA was isolated and quantified by UV absorbance on a Nanodrop 2000c. CDR1 and CDR2 (SGHVS, FQNEAQ) derive from the germline V gene. Trimming at the junction amounts to 4 bases on V and 0 bases on J, and the germline ends lie 15 bases apart. Including the terminal cysteine and phenylalanine, the CDR3 comprises 17 residues. CDR3 DNA only is kept here, 51 bases in frame from base 1.

A word on this clone: Its recognized antigen is unknown. Base quality data are lacking; no much larger clone is found one base away.

The specimen sequenced was naive CD4+ T cells sorted from blood. What this sample's cell subset or site label stands for: CD45RA+ positively selected. In this chain, TRBV7-8 is recombined with TRBJ2-2; the D segment could be TRBD1, given 6 matching bases. This receptor was identified in a man younger than 45 in good health. The sequenced DNA is TGTGCCAGCAGCTACGGAAGGGGGAGAGCGAACACCGGGGAGCTGTTTTTT. Its translation is CASSYGRGRANTGELFF.